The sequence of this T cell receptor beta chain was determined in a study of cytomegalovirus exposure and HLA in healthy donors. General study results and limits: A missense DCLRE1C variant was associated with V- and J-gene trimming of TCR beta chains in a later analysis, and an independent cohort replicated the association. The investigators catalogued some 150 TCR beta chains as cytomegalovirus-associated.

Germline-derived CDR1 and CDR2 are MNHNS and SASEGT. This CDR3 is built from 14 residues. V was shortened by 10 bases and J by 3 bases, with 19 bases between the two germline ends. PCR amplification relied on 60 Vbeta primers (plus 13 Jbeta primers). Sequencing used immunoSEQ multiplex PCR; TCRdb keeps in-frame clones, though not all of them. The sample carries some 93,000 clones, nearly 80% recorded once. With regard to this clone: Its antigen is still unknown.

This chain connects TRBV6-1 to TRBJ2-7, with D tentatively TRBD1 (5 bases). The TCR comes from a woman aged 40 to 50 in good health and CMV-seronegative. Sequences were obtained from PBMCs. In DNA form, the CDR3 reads TGTGCCACTGCATACGGCCAGGGAAGCTACGAGCAGTACTTC. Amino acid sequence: CATAYGQGSYEQYF.